This T cell receptor beta chain was captured in a study of T cells in Graves' hyperthyroidism and ophthalmopathy. TCR beta CDR3 region amplification was performed from RNA transcripts. The study used the HTBI primer set for a first-round RT-PCR of the TCR CDR3. TCRdb independently ran MiXCR on the multiplex PCR reads; one entry per CDR3 protein. The sample comprises 750,000 to 900,000 distinct CDR3 sequences, over 35% of which are singletons, and around 10% rests with the top ten. Uncontrolled infections, other autoimmune diseases, pregnancy or lactation led to exclusion of patients. Germline CDR1 is LNHDA and CDR2 is SQIVND (reference sequence). This CDR3 region has 14 residues. V lost 8 bases, J lost 7 bases, and 20 bases lay in between. This clonotype was seen many times.

This clonotype was obtained from a man aged 18-30 years with Graves' hyperthyroidism. J is TRBJ1-2 and V is TRBV19; possibly TRBD1 for D (6 bases). Sequenced input: blood. CDR3 bases: TGTGCCAGTGTGTTCGCGGGGGGCGCAGGTGGCTACACCTTC. Amino acid sequence: CASVFAGGAGGYTF. The full variable domain, in which reference TRBV19 and TRBJ1-2 provide the parts outside the CDR3, is DGGITQSPKYLFRKEGQNVTLSCEQNLNHDAMYWYRQDPGQGLRLIYYSQIVNDFQKGDIAEGYSVSREKKESFPLTVTSAQKNPTAFYLCASVFAGGAGGYTFGSGTRLTVV.